The 28 T cell receptor beta chains in this list originate from one sample, sequenced in a study of blood T cell repertoires in COVID-19. Produced via immunoSEQ multiplex PCR; TCRdb's table is partial and in-frame only. The data show about 270,000 clones, 86% seen once. The sequenced material came from peripheral blood. The receptors here all came from a man aged 40-50 years who had recovered from COVID-19.

This clone was observed a handful of times. This chain links TRBV11-2 with TRBJ2-3; 11 nucleotides match TRBD2. Germline V lookup: CDR1 SGHAT, CDR2 FQNNGV. Trimming cost V 4 bases and J 1 base; bases outside gene matches: 10. The CDR3 covers 18 residues. In DNA, the CDR3 is TGTGCCAGCAGCTCTCTCACAGAACTAGCGGGGGGCACAGATACGCAGTATTTT. As protein: CASSSLTELAGGTDTQYF.

This clone was observed a handful of times. One junction end disagrees with the germline gene, perhaps due to a read error. V gene TRBV12-3 or TRBV12-4 combines with J gene TRBJ1-6; D remains unclear. This CDR3 comprises 13 residues. CDR3 sequence reads: CASSLGPTPHLHF. DNA for the CDR3: TGTGCCAGCAGCTTAGGACCGACACCCCACCTCCACTTT.

The genes are TRBV6-5 and TRBJ1-4; D unresolved. The CDR3 runs 14 residues. Germline V CDR1 and CDR2: MNHEY, SVGAGI. The V and J ends lost 5 bases and 5 bases respectively, with 12 bases between them. This CDR3 reads CASSPRHRNEKLFF. In DNA, the CDR3 is TGTGCCAGCAGTCCTCGACACCGAAATGAAAAACTGTTTTTT.

This chain links TRBV6-2 or TRBV6-3 with TRBJ1-5; TRBD1 matches at 8 bases. Germline V gene sequence: CDR1 MNHEY, CDR2 SVGEGT. There are 16 residues in the CDR3. V lost 0 bases, J lost 7 bases, and 8 bases stayed unmatched. The CDR3 DNA sequence: TGTGCCAGCAGTTACTCTCAGGGGGCGTTGGGACAGCCCCAGCATTTT. Its translation is CASSYSQGALGQPQHF.

The gene calls are TRBV29-1 and TRBJ2-7; 9 bases map to TRBD2. J gave up 4 bases and V 5 bases, and 6 bases lay outside the gene matches. Per the germline V gene, CDR1 is SQVTM and CDR2 is ANQGSEA. The CDR3 runs to 13 residues. CDR3 coding DNA: TGCAGCGTTCGCGGGAGGGCCAGGTACGAGCAGTACTTC. Translating gives CSVRGRARYEQYF.

This clone was detected once. The rearrangement links TRBV18 to TRBJ2-6, with D perhaps TRBD1 (6 bases). V was cut by 5 bases and J by 2 bases, with 10 bases left in between. Germline-derived CDR1 and CDR2 are KGHSH and LQKENI. The CDR3 runs 15 residues. The CDR3 loop is CASSDRSPGANVLTF. In nucleotides, the CDR3 is TGTGCCAGCTCAGACAGGTCCCCTGGGGCCAACGTCCTGACTTTC.

The gene calls are TRBV6-5 and TRBJ2-7; 9 bases fit TRBD2. The germline CDR1 and CDR2 sequences are MNHEY and SVGAGI. V lost 6 bases, J lost 6 bases, and 9 bases stayed unmatched. CDR3 length equals 14 residues. The CDR3 DNA sequence: TGTGCCAGCAGCAGACTAGCGGAGGTTGGCGAGCAGTACTTC. Protein sequence: CASSRLAEVGEQYF.

V usage is TRBV23-1 and J usage is TRBJ2-7; 9 bases line up with TRBD2. TRBV23-1 is known as an ORF, though its function is uncertain. CDR3 length: 16 residues. Germline trimming cut 0 bases from V and 2 bases from J; bases unmatched to any gene: 5. CDR3 loop: CASSQSGLAGAYEQYF. CDR3 nucleotide sequence: TGCGCCAGCAGTCAATCGGGGTTAGCGGGAGCCTACGAGCAGTACTTC.

The CDR3 is CSAYGTSRGTGELFF. CDR3 bases: TGCAGCGCCTACGGGACTAGCAGGGGGACCGGGGAGCTGTTTTTT. The J gene is TRBJ2-2, the V gene TRBV29-1; 9 bases match TRBD2. The V gene's germline CDR1 is SQVTM and CDR2 ANQGSEA. V dropped 7 bases and J dropped 5; count of bases not matched to a gene: 11. The CDR3 runs to 15 residues.

This chain joins TRBV15 and TRBJ1-6, with D tentatively TRBD1 (6 bases). V was pared by 3 bases and J by 10 bases, with 16 bases between. Germline lookup yields CDR1 LNHNV and CDR2 YYDKDF (reference sequence). The CDR3 runs 15 residues. The CDR3 region has the DNA TGTGCCACCAGCAGGGGGCGCAGGGGTGAATCACCCCTCCACTTT. It yields the protein CATSRGRRGESPLHF. Variable domain in full (rest from reference TRBV15 and TRBJ1-6): DAMVIQNPRYQVTQFGKPVTLSCSQTLNHNVMYWYQQKSSQAPKLLFHYYDKDFNNEADTPDNFQSRRPNTSFCFLDIRSPGLGDTAMYLCATSRGRRGESPLHFGNGTRLTVT.

This clone occurred a few times. V gene TRBV30 combines with J gene TRBJ2-7; 7 nucleotides agree with TRBD1. Germline values: CDR1 GTSNPN, CDR2 SVGIG (reference sequence). This CDR3 region has 13 residues. With 0 bases clipped from V and 3 bases from J, the junction kept 2 bases outside the gene matches. The CDR3 DNA sequence: TGTGCCTGGAGTGTTCACAGGGGCTACGAGCAGTACTTC. It codes for CAWSVHRGYEQYF.

This clone was picked up a small number of times. This chain uses TRBV29-1 with TRBJ1-1; no clear D gene. V dropped 7 bases and J dropped 5 bases, with 8 bases sitting between them. Per germline, CDR1 SQVTM and CDR2 ANQGSEA. The length of the CDR3 is 10 residues. CDR3 nucleotides: TGCAGCGCCGACTTTACTGAAGCTTTCTTT. It encodes CSADFTEAFF. Full variable domain (missing parts from reference TRBV29-1 and TRBJ1-1): SAVISQKPSRDICQRGTSLTIQCQVDSQVTMMFWYRQQPGQSLTLIATANQGSEATYESGFVIDKFPISRPNLTFSTLTVSNMSPEDSSIYLCSADFTEAFFGQGTRLTVV.

V is TRBV9 and J is TRBJ2-3, with 9 bases lining up with TRBD2. Germline V CDR1 and CDR2: SGDLS, YYNGEE. The CDR3 is 15 residues long. Trimming cost V 4 bases and J 6 bases; bases outside gene matches: 9. Written as DNA, the CDR3 is TGTGCCAGCAGCCCCACCGGGGCGGGGGGGGATACGCAGTATTTT. It is translated as CASSPTGAGGDTQYF.

A few counts support this clone. This sequence joins TRBV5-6 and TRBJ1-1; D unresolved. V dropped 1 base and J dropped 8 bases, with 12 bases sitting between them. Germline CDR1 reads SGHDT; CDR2 reads YYEEEE. The CDR3 consists of 13 residues. The CDR3 loop is CASSLPARLEAFF. CDR3 coding DNA: TGTGCCAGCAGCTTGCCGGCCAGACTGGAAGCTTTCTTT.

This sequence joins TRBV19 and TRBJ2-7; 9 nucleotides align to TRBD2. In germline, CDR1 is LNHDA, CDR2 SQIVND (reference sequence). The CDR3 length is 15 residues. The V and J ends lost 3 bases and 3 bases, in that order; junction bases with no gene match: 6. DNA of the CDR3: TGTGCCAGTAGTATTGTAGCGGGGGAGCACTACGAGCAGTACTTC. It translates to CASSIVAGEHYEQYF.

V usage is TRBV19 and J usage is TRBJ2-1, with D maybe TRBD1 (5 bases). The V gene lost 3 bases and the J gene lost 3 bases, with 12 bases spanning the gap. The germline CDR1 and CDR2 sequences are LNHDA and SQIVND (reference sequence). The CDR3 is 15 residues long. The CDR3 region is CASSIGERGYNEQFF. The CDR3, as DNA: TGTGCCAGTAGTATCGGCGAAAGGGGCTACAATGAGCAGTTCTTC.

A single count supports this clone. V and J are TRBV4-3 and TRBJ2-1, with 7 bases that match TRBD2. V shed 4 bases, J shed 9 bases, and the junction held 3 bases outside the gene matches. This CDR3 has 12 amino acids. In germline, CDR1 is LGHNA, CDR2 YSLEER. As DNA, the CDR3 is TGCGCCAGCAGCCGGACTAGGAGTGAGCAGTTCTTC. Its translation: CASSRTRSEQFF.

V gene TRBV2 combines with J gene TRBJ1-4, with D perhaps TRBD1 (6 bases). The CDR3 spans 13 residues. The germline V and J ends were trimmed by 6 bases and 8 bases, with 13 bases remaining between them. CDR1 SNHLY and CDR2 FYNNEI come from the germline V gene. CDR3: CASSPAGTEKLFF. CDR3 DNA: TGTGCCAGCAGCCCTGCAGGGACAGAAAAACTGTTTTTT.

This clone was found a few times. The chain joins TRBV2 to TRBJ2-5; 9 bases fit TRBD2. The CDR3 has 16 amino acids. The trim removed 2 bases at V and 4 bases at J, leaving 8 bases unmatched. Germline V CDR1 and CDR2: SNHLY, FYNNEI. CDR3 in amino acids: CASSEWGGGARETQYF. CDR3 nucleotide sequence: TGTGCCAGCAGTGAATGGGGCGGGGGGGCCAGAGAGACCCAGTACTTC. Together with reference TRBV2 and TRBJ2-5, the CDR3 gives the full variable domain: EPEVTQTPSHQVTQMGQEVILRCVPISNHLYFYWYRQILGQKVEFLVSFYNNEISEKSEIFDDQFSVERPDGSNFTLKIRSTKLEDSAMYFCASSEWGGGARETQYFGPGTRLLVL.

This clone is a singleton in its sample. The chain uses TRBV15 and TRBJ1-4, with D perhaps matching TRBD1 (6 bases). Germline CDR1 is LNHNV and CDR2 is YYDKDF (reference sequence). The CDR3 is 13 residues long. Between the trimmed V and J ends, which lost 5 bases and 3 bases, there was a span of 7 bases. CDR3 residues: CATSWTANEKLFF. CDR3 coding DNA: TGTGCCACCAGCTGGACAGCTAATGAAAAACTGTTTTTT.

The rearrangement joins TRBV7-9 to TRBJ2-7, with D possibly being TRBD1 (5 bases). The germline V gene has CDR1 SEHNR and CDR2 FQNEAQ (reference sequence). This CDR3 spans 15 amino acids. V lost 5 bases and J lost 1, with 15 bases in between. The CDR3 DNA reads as TGTGCCAGCAGCGAAGGGTGGCAGGGATCCTACGAGCAGTACTTC. Encoded protein: CASSEGWQGSYEQYF.

The V gene is TRBV6-5, the J gene TRBJ2-3, with 8 bases fitting TRBD1. The germline gives CDR1 MNHEY, CDR2 SVGAGI. The CDR3 is 15 amino acids. J lost 2 bases, V lost 6 bases, and 7 bases had no gene match. This CDR3 reads CASSPDRGITDTQYF. The CDR3 nucleotides read TGTGCCAGCAGCCCCGACAGGGGTATCACAGATACGCAGTATTTT.

This chain links TRBV5-1 with TRBJ1-4; D perhaps matches TRBD1 (5 bases). Trimming removed 3 bases at V and 6 bases at J, with 15 bases between. CDR1 is SGHRS and CDR2 is YFSETQ in the germline V gene. The CDR3 runs 15 residues. The CDR3 DNA reads TGCGCCAGCAGCTCCGGGGGTACGATAGATGAAAAACTGTTTTTT. It yields the protein CASSSGGTIDEKLFF.

This chain links TRBV6-6 with TRBJ1-1; 8 positions match TRBD1. This CDR3 is 16 amino acids long. Germline V gene data show CDR1 as MNHNY and CDR2 as SVGAGI (reference sequence). V dropped 6 bases and J dropped 4; count of bases not matched to a gene: 13. CDR3 sequence reads: CASSPGPTGVGTEAFF. The CDR3 DNA is TGTGCCAGCAGCCCAGGGCCGACAGGGGTTGGCACTGAAGCTTTCTTT.

The chain employs TRBV12-3 or TRBV12-4 and TRBJ1-6; D gene ambiguous. The CDR3 extends over 13 amino acids. V dropped 6 bases and J dropped 8 bases, with 11 bases sitting between them. The CDR3 DNA is TGTGCCAGCAGCAACCTAGGAGATTCACCCCTCCACTTT. Protein product: CASSNLGDSPLHF.

This chain connects TRBV13 to TRBJ2-5; TRBD2 matches at 9 bases. CDR1 and CDR2 from the germline V gene are PRHDT and FYEKMQ (reference sequence). The CDR3 runs to 16 residues. The V and J ends lost 2 bases and 3 bases, in that order; junction bases with no gene match: 7. CDR3 nucleotide sequence: TGTGCCAGCAGCTTATTCGGTAGCGGGAGAAAAGAGACCCAGTACTTC. Translated: CASSLFGSGRKETQYF.

The rearrangement joins TRBV5-1 to TRBJ2-7; D possibly corresponds to TRBD2 (5 bases). Germline CDR1 and CDR2: SGHRS and YFSETQ. The length of the CDR3 is 14 residues. V dropped 7 bases and J dropped 2 bases, with 16 bases sitting between them. This CDR3 reads CASGPGEPPYEQYF. The CDR3 bases are TGCGCCAGCGGGCCCGGGGAACCCCCCTACGAGCAGTACTTC.

This chain joins TRBV10-3 and TRBJ2-6, with D perhaps matching TRBD2 (5 bases). V was trimmed by 0 bases and J by 0 bases, leaving 15 bases between them. The CDR3 has 19 residues. CDR1 and CDR2 from the germline V gene are ENHRY and SYGVKD. CDR3 sequence reads: CAISESIKGESSGANVLTF. CDR3 DNA sequence: TGTGCCATCAGTGAGTCGATAAAGGGAGAGAGCTCTGGGGCCAACGTCCTGACTTTC.